This TCR beta chain was captured by sequencing in a study of monozygotic twins with inflammatory bowel disease. Donors each contributed one blood sample measuring about 2.5 ml. TCRdb re-analyzed the 5' RACE reads; it lists each CDR3 protein once, without DNA. The listing contains approximately 300,000 distinct CDR3 sequences. The specimen sequenced was blood. This TCR derives from a human donor with ulcerative colitis or Crohn's disease, or a healthy co-twin of an affected twin (not recorded which).

The CDR3 region is CASSLGLAGGWEQFF. The rearrangement links TRBV7-9 to TRBJ2-1; the D call of TRBD2 rests on TCRdb alone, since no DNA is present to check it. The CDR3 is 15 residues long. Per germline, CDR1 SEHNR and CDR2 FQNEAQ (reference sequence).